A selection of T cell receptor beta chains follows, all from one sample in a study of cytomegalovirus exposure and HLA in healthy donors. Clones were read by immunoSEQ multiplex PCR, and TCRdb kept only the in-frame ones, dropping some. The sample has roughly 100,000 clones, approximately 85% seen once. Sequencing input: PBMCs. The receptors come from a man aged 45-65 years in good health and CMV-seronegative. The CDR3 runs from the conserved cysteine through the conserved F or W. D genes are given only for firm matches. Only some rows state a clone size, as once, few, many or a class for expanded clones.

V gene	clone size	D gene	J gene	CDR3 protein	CDR3 DNA
TRBV2	NA	NA	TRBJ1-2	CASSVERGGGYGYTF	TGTGCCAGCAGTGTCGAAAGGGGCGGCGGCTATGGCTACACCTTC
TRBV19	once	TRBD1	TRBJ1-1	CASSPRTGPNTEAFF	TGTGCCAGTAGTCCCCGGACAGGGCCGAACACTGAAGCTTTCTTT
TRBV25-1	few	NA	TRBJ1-2	CASSAGQLYGYTF	TGTGCCAGCAGTGCTGGGCAGCTATATGGCTACACCTTC
TRBV29-1	NA	TRBD1	TRBJ1-1	CSVSTGGGGTTEAFF	TGCAGCGTTTCGACAGGGGGAGGCGGGACCACTGAAGCTTTCTTT
TRBV5-1	NA	TRBD1	TRBJ1-4	CASSPTGQGNEKLFF	TGCGCCAGCAGCCCGACGGGACAGGGAAATGAAAAACTGTTTTTT
TRBV6-5	NA	TRBD2	TRBJ2-5	CASTSGGARETQYF	TGTGCCAGCACCAGCGGGGGGGCCCGAGAGACCCAGTACTTC
TRBV7-8	NA	TRBD1	TRBJ1-1	CASSFPGGRGANTEAFF	TGTGCCAGCAGCTTCCCAGGGGGCAGGGGCGCGAACACTGAAGCTTTCTTT
TRBV30	NA	NA	TRBJ1-5	CAWSGGNNQPQHF	TGTGCCTGGAGCGGCGGAAACAATCAGCCCCAGCATTTT
TRBV19	NA	TRBD1	TRBJ1-1	CASSPRTGGNGAFF	TGTGCCAGTAGTCCTCGGACAGGGGGGAACGGAGCTTTCTTT
TRBV7-9	NA	NA	TRBJ1-3	CASSSPNVRAIYF	TGTGCCAGCAGCTCCCCTAACGTTCGCGCCATATATTTT
TRBV7-9	NA	NA	TRBJ1-1	CASSLQRDTEAFF	TGTGCCAGCAGCTTACAGCGGGACACTGAAGCTTTCTTT
TRBV5-5	NA	TRBD1	TRBJ2-1	CASSLDRGRRNEQFF	TGTGCCAGCAGCCTTGACAGGGGGCGTCGGAATGAGCAGTTCTTC
TRBV19	few	NA	TRBJ1-5	CASRPQGWTNQPQHF	TGTGCCAGCCGCCCCCAGGGATGGACAAATCAGCCCCAGCATTTT
TRBV6-6	NA	TRBD1	TRBJ1-1	CASSKDREGTEAFF	TGTGCCAGCAGCAAGGACAGGGAGGGCACTGAAGCTTTCTTT
TRBV7-8	NA	NA	TRBJ2-2	CATLPSGRTGELFF	TGTGCCACCCTCCCTTCAGGGCGGACCGGGGAGCTGTTTTTT
TRBV7-9	once	NA	TRBJ1-5	CASSLWKVPGTQDNQPQHF	TGTGCCAGCAGCTTATGGAAGGTCCCCGGGACACAGGATAATCAGCCCCAGCATTTT
TRBV4-3	once	NA	TRBJ2-5	CASSQDQGSGETQYF	TGCGCCAGCAGCCAAGATCAGGGGAGTGGAGAGACCCAGTACTTC
TRBV4-1	NA	NA	TRBJ2-1	CASSQEGYSASSYNEQFF	TGCGCCAGCAGCCAAGAAGGGTATAGCGCCAGCTCCTACAATGAGCAGTTCTTC
TRBV5-1	NA	TRBD2	TRBJ2-1	CASSSGLAGNEQFF	TGCGCCAGCAGCTCGGGGCTAGCGGGCAATGAGCAGTTCTTC
TRBV28	NA	NA	TRBJ1-4	CASSLQRSGEKLFF	TGTGCCAGCAGTTTGCAGAGGTCGGGGGAAAAACTGTTTTTT
TRBV10-3	NA	TRBD1	TRBJ1-1	CAAEWNTGGYLNTEAFF	TGTGCCGCAGAATGGAATACAGGGGGCTATTTGAACACTGAAGCTTTCTTT
TRBV5-4	NA	TRBD1	TRBJ1-2	CASSRQGRSYGYTF	TGTGCCAGCAGCCGACAGGGGCGCTCCTATGGCTACACCTTC
TRBV30	NA	TRBD2	TRBJ2-1	CAHTQAGAYNEQFF	TGTGCCCACACCCAAGCGGGGGCGTACAATGAGCAGTTCTTC
TRBV29-1	NA	TRBD1	TRBJ2-2	CSVRQGMDTGELFF	TGCAGCGTCCGACAGGGGATGGACACCGGGGAGCTGTTTTTT
TRBV19	NA	NA	TRBJ1-2	CASSIGLDSNYGYTF	TGTGCCAGTAGTATAGGATTGGACAGCAACTATGGCTACACCTTC
TRBV11-3	NA	NA	TRBJ1-1	CASSVQVDTEAFF	TGTGCCAGCAGCGTGCAGGTCGACACTGAAGCTTTCTTT
TRBV30	NA	NA	TRBJ1-3	CAYQSVGNTIYF	TGTGCCTACCAATCGGTTGGAAACACCATATATTTT
TRBV4-1	NA	NA	TRBJ1-4	CASSQEQGREKLFF	TGCGCCAGCAGCCAAGAACAGGGTAGAGAAAAACTGTTTTTT
TRBV9	once	NA	TRBJ1-6	CASSVGGTSPLHF	TGTGCCAGCAGCGTAGGAGGAACTTCACCCCTCCACTTT
TRBV15	NA	NA	TRBJ1-2	CATIRRRDYGYTF	TGTGCCACCATCCGAAGGAGGGACTATGGCTACACCTTC
TRBV2	NA	NA	TRBJ2-3	CASSAETDTQYF	TGTGCCAGCAGTGCTGAGACAGATACGCAGTATTTT
TRBV7-9	NA	NA	TRBJ1-4	CASSLEGNRNEKLFF	TGTGCCAGCAGCTTAGAGGGGAACCGTAATGAAAAACTGTTTTTT
TRBV6-1	NA	TRBD2	TRBJ2-5	CASWRGGAAGEYF	TGTGCCAGCTGGCGGGGGGGCGCAGCGGGGGAGTACTTC
TRBV7-2	NA	NA	TRBJ1-2	CASSSGTLVVGYTF	TGTGCCAGCAGTTCCGGGACATTGGTCGTTGGCTACACCTTC
TRBV19	NA	NA	TRBJ1-5	CASSLQGNQPQHF	TGTGCCAGTAGCCTACAGGGCAATCAGCCCCAGCATTTT
TRBV7-2	NA	TRBD1	TRBJ1-5	CASSSGTGHQPQHF	TGTGCCAGCAGCTCCGGGACAGGTCATCAGCCCCAGCATTTT
TRBV6-4	NA	TRBD1	TRBJ1-2	CASSRFSGTADYTF	TGTGCCAGCAGCAGATTTTCCGGGACAGCCGACTACACCTTC
TRBV9	NA	NA	TRBJ2-3	CASSAGGASTDTQYF	TGTGCCAGCAGCGCGGGCGGGGCCTCTACAGATACGCAGTATTTT
TRBV9	NA	NA	TRBJ2-5	CASSVDQETQYF	TGTGCCAGCAGCGTCGACCAAGAGACCCAGTACTTC
TRBV7-9	once	TRBD1	TRBJ1-1	CASSLGISDRPLRTEAFF	TGTGCCAGCAGCTTAGGAATCTCGGACAGGCCGTTGAGGACTGAAGCTTTCTTT
TRBV15	NA	TRBD2	TRBJ2-5	CATSRLSGAIQETQYF	TGTGCCACCAGCAGACTTAGCGGGGCTATTCAAGAGACCCAGTACTTC
TRBV5-1	once	NA	TRBJ2-5	CASSRGGGGQQETQYF	TGCGCCAGCAGCAGGGGAGGGGGGGGGCAGCAAGAGACCCAGTACTTC
TRBV7-2	NA	TRBD1	TRBJ2-1	CASSPETGTGDNEQFF	TGTGCCAGCAGCCCAGAGACCGGGACAGGTGATAATGAGCAGTTCTTC
TRBV6-5	NA	NA	TRBJ2-5	CASSYTLASLQETQYF	TGTGCCAGCAGTTACACCCTAGCGTCCCTTCAAGAGACCCAGTACTTC
TRBV28	NA	NA	TRBJ1-5	CASTGRAVQPQHF	TGTGCCAGCACCGGCAGGGCCGTTCAGCCCCAGCATTTT
TRBV6-5	NA	NA	TRBJ1-1	CAAKTPGGTEAFF	TGTGCCGCAAAGACCCCCGGGGGCACTGAAGCTTTCTTT
TRBV7-2	NA	TRBD2	TRBJ2-5	CASSSGTSGGAKETQYF	TGTGCCAGCAGCTCCGGGACTAGCGGGGGGGCCAAGGAGACCCAGTACTTC
TRBV5-1	NA	TRBD1	TRBJ2-2	CASSVFGTGSTGELFF	TGCGCCAGCAGCGTCTTTGGGACAGGGAGCACCGGGGAGCTGTTTTTT
TRBV19	NA	NA	TRBJ1-3	CASTQLNAGNTIYF	TGTGCCAGTACTCAACTAAACGCTGGAAACACCATATATTTT
TRBV7-6	NA	TRBD2	TRBJ2-1	CASSPGRTRSHEQFF	TGTGCCAGCAGCCCAGGTCGGACTAGGTCTCATGAGCAGTTCTTC
TRBV5-1	NA	NA	TRBJ1-2	CASSLEGGLYGYTF	TGCGCCAGCAGCTTGGAGGGCGGACTCTATGGCTACACCTTC
TRBV14	once	TRBD1	TRBJ1-2	CASSQENRGPYTF	TGTGCCAGCAGCCAAGAAAACAGGGGACCCTACACCTTC
TRBV6-6	NA	NA	TRBJ1-6	CASSSGTAFGPLHF	TGTGCCAGCAGTTCGGGGACTGCCTTCGGACCCCTCCACTTT
TRBV11-2	NA	TRBD1	TRBJ1-6	CASSSWGQGYNSPLHF	TGTGCCAGCAGCTCGTGGGGACAGGGGTATAATTCACCCCTCCACTTT